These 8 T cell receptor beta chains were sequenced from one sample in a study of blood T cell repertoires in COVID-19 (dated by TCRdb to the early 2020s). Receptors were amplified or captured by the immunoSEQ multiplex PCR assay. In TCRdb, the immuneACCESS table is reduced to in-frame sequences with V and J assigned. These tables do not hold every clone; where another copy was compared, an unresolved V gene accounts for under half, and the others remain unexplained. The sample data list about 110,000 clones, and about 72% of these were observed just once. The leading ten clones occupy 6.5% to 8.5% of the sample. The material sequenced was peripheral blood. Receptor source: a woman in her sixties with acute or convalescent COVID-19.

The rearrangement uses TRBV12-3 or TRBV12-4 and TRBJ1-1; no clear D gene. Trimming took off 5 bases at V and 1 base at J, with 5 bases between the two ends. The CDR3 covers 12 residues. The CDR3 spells CASSLTNTEAFF. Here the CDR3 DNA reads TGTGCCAGCAGTCTAACGAACACTGAAGCTTTCTTT.

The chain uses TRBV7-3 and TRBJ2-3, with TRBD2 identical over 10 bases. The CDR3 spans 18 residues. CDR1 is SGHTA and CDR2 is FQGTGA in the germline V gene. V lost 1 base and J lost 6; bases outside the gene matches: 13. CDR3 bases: TGTGCCAGCAGCTTAAAGGGCAGGAGCGGGGGGGCTTTGGATACGCAGTATTTT. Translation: CASSLKGRSGGALDTQYF.

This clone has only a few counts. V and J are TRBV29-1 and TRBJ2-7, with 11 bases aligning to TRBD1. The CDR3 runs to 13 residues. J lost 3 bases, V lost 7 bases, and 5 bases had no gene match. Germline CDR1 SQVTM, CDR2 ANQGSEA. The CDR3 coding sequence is TGCAGCGCAACAGGGACAGGGGGCTACGAGCAGTACTTC. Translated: CSATGTGGYEQYF.

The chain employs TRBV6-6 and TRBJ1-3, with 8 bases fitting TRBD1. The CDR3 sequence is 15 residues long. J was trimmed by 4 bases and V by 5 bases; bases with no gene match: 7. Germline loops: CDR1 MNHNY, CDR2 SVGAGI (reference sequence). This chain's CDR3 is CASSTTGTGGNTIYF. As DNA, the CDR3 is TGTGCCAGCAGTACGACAGGGACAGGCGGAAACACCATATATTTT.

The CDR3 DNA reads TGTGCCAGCAGCCTCGGACAGGCGGGCGGCTACACCTTC. It translates to CASSLGQAGGYTF. The chain has TRBV5-8 and TRBJ1-2, with TRBD1 matching 7 bases. Germline CDR1 and CDR2: SGHTS and YDEGEE. V shed 4 bases, J shed 8 bases, and the junction held 8 bases outside the gene matches. The CDR3 covers 13 residues.

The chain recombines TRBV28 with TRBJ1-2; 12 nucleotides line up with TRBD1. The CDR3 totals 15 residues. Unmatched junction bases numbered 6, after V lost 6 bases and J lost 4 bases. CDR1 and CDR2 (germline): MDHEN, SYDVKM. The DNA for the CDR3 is TGTGCCAGCAGCCGGGACAGGGGGCGAAGCTATGGCTACACCTTC. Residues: CASSRDRGRSYGYTF.

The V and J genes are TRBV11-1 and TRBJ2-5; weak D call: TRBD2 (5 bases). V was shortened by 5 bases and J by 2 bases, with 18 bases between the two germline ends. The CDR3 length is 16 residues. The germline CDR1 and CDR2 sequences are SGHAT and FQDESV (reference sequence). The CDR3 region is CASSRRRGERQETQYF. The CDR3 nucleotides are TGTGCCAGCAGCCGCCGCCGGGGAGAACGTCAAGAGACCCAGTACTTC.

Written as DNA, the CDR3 is TGCGCCAGCAGCTTCGGGACAGAGGACGAGCAGTACTTC. Translation: CASSFGTEDEQYF. The rearrangement links TRBV5-1 to TRBJ2-7; 7 nucleotides align to TRBD1. CDR3 length: 13 residues. From germline, CDR1 is SGHRS and CDR2 YFSETQ. Losses at the gene ends were 2 bases for V and 5 bases for J; bases not matched to a gene: 4.